Shown below are 22 T cell receptor beta chains from a single sample sequenced in a study of PD-1 blockade in mismatch repair-deficient tumors. Sequenced by immunoSEQ multiplex PCR; TCRdb stores in-frame clones only, minus some. In the table there are fewer than 45,000 clones, roughly 81% of which are singletons. Sequencing used peripheral blood, obtained less than 95 weeks after starting pembrolizumab. The receptors shown here come from an adult with mismatch repair-deficient cancer.

V usage is TRBV30 and J usage is TRBJ1-3; 7 positions agree with TRBD1. Germline CDR1 is GTSNPN and CDR2 is SVGIG (reference sequence). The ends lost 0 bases at V and 3 bases at J; junction bases unmatched: 5. The CDR3 contains 15 residues. CDR3 DNA: TGTGCCTGGAGTGTGAAGGGGGCTCTTGGAAACACCATATATTTT. It encodes CAWSVKGALGNTIYF.

This chain connects TRBV30 to TRBJ1-3; the match to TRBD1 covers 9 bases. The CDR3 is 14 residues long. The germline CDR1 and CDR2 sequences are GTSNPN and SVGIG (reference sequence). V shed 7 bases and J 3 bases; nucleotides not matched to a gene: 7. The CDR3 protein is CASRDRVGGNTIYF. CDR3 nucleotides: TGTGCCTCCCGGGACAGGGTCGGTGGAAACACCATATATTTT.

The gene calls are TRBV11-1 and TRBJ2-5; D unresolved. The CDR3 consists of 14 residues. Germline V lookup: CDR1 SGHAT, CDR2 FQDESV (reference sequence). V lost 2 bases and J lost 1, with 8 bases in between. CDR3 bases: TGTGCCAGCAGCTTATACGACACCCAAGAGACCCAGTACTTC. Encoded protein: CASSLYDTQETQYF.

This sequence joins TRBV18 and TRBJ1-5; D is possibly TRBD1 (6 bases). Germline V CDR1 and CDR2: KGHSH, LQKENI. Trimming cost V 5 bases and J 4 bases, with 9 bases left between them. This CDR3 comprises 13 residues. The CDR3 DNA reads as TGTGCCAGCTCAAATGACAGGAATCAGCCCCAGCATTTT. The encoded protein is CASSNDRNQPQHF.

The chain carries TRBV29-1 and TRBJ2-5; D not certain. The V end lost 3 bases, the J end lost 5 bases, and 22 bases lay between the germline ends. The germline V gene encodes CDR1 SQVTM and CDR2 ANQGSEA. This CDR3 comprises 16 residues. CDR3 sequence reads: CSVDPTMATGPETQYF. Here the CDR3 DNA reads TGCAGCGTTGACCCGACGATGGCTACTGGCCCGGAGACCCAGTACTTC.

This chain uses TRBV6-1 with TRBJ2-5; 12 bases map to TRBD2. V lost 0 bases, J lost 5 bases, and 13 bases stayed unmatched. Germline V gene lookup returns CDR1 MNHNS and CDR2 SASEGT. The CDR3 contains 19 residues. CDR3 sequence: CASSEALGGLAGLRETQYF. The CDR3 coding sequence is TGTGCCAGCAGTGAAGCCCTAGGAGGACTAGCGGGACTTCGTGAGACCCAGTACTTC.

The chain combines TRBV10-3 with TRBJ1-2, with no clear D. Trimming removed 4 bases from V and 2 bases from J, with 14 bases in between. This CDR3 is 15 amino acids long. Germline CDR1 is ENHRY and CDR2 is SYGVKD. CDR3 protein: CAISALIESNYGYTF. CDR3 in DNA: TGTGCCATCAGTGCTTTAATCGAGTCAAACTATGGCTACACCTTC.

The genes are TRBV27 and TRBJ2-7; no definite D call. The CDR3 is made up of 15 amino acids. Germline lookup yields CDR1 MNHEY and CDR2 SMNVEV (reference sequence). V was clipped by 2 bases and J by 3 bases, with 14 bases between them. The CDR3 sequence: CASSLIGQARYEQYF. DNA of the CDR3: TGTGCCAGCAGTTTAATCGGGCAGGCTCGCTACGAGCAGTACTTC.

This chain joins TRBV5-8 and TRBJ2-7, with 7 bases matching TRBD2. The CDR3 sequence is 16 residues long. Trimming removed 3 bases from V and 3 bases from J; junction bases left unmatched: 12. CDR1 is SGHTS and CDR2 is YDEGEE in the germline V gene. CDR3 sequence reads: CASSSFGAGVIYEQYF. CDR3 in DNA: TGTGCCAGCAGCTCGTTCGGGGCGGGAGTTATCTACGAGCAGTACTTC.

The chain links TRBV5-1 to TRBJ2-3, with TRBD2 identical over 9 bases. The CDR3 has 17 residues. The junction had 16 bases not matched to a gene; V was cut back by 5 bases and J by 6 bases. The germline gives CDR1 SGHRS, CDR2 YFSETQ. This CDR3 reads CASSLGASGTLADTQYF. The DNA of the CDR3 is TGCGCCAGCAGTCTGGGGGCTAGCGGGACCCTCGCGGATACGCAGTATTTT.

The CDR3 region has the DNA TGTGCCTGGAGTATCGGGGAGAACACTGAAGCTTTCTTT. This sequence encodes CAWSIGENTEAFF. This chain links TRBV30 with TRBJ1-1; D unresolved. V was cut by 2 bases and J by 1 base, with 8 bases left in between. The CDR3 has 13 residues. Germline-derived CDR1 and CDR2 are GTSNPN and SVGIG (reference sequence).

V and J are TRBV5-1 and TRBJ2-1, with D hard to call. With 0 bases removed from V and 8 bases from J, the gap between germline ends came to 6 bases. CDR3 length: 12 residues. The germline V gene has CDR1 SGHRS and CDR2 YFSETQ. The CDR3 sequence: CASSLARDEQFF. CDR3 nucleotide sequence: TGCGCCAGCAGCTTGGCCCGGGATGAGCAGTTCTTC.

This chain links TRBV5-1 with TRBJ2-5, with D unclear. V was cut by 0 bases and J by 3 bases, with 6 bases left in between. Germline V CDR1 and CDR2: SGHRS, YFSETQ. The CDR3 sequence is 13 residues long. For the CDR3, the DNA is TGCGCCAGCAGCTTGGTTGGAGAAGAGACCCAGTACTTC. Its protein is CASSLVGEETQYF. Based on the CDR3 plus reference TRBV5-1 and TRBJ2-5, the full variable domain is KAGVTQTPRYLIKTRGQQVTLSCSPISGHRSVSWYQQTPGQGLQFLFEYFSETQRNKGNFPGRFSGRQFSNSRSEMNVSTLELGDSALYLCASSLVGEETQYFGPGTRLLVL.

This chain links TRBV29-1 with TRBJ2-7, with 9 bases identical to TRBD1. Germline CDR1 is SQVTM and CDR2 is ANQGSEA. V shed 5 bases and J 6 bases; nucleotides not matched to a gene: 11. CDR3 size: 14 residues. The CDR3 region is CSVNAPGQGSEQYF. The CDR3 DNA is TGCAGCGTTAACGCACCGGGACAGGGAAGCGAGCAGTACTTC.

This chain links TRBV5-1 with TRBJ2-2, with TRBD1 matching over 7 bases. This CDR3 comprises 15 residues. CDR1 and CDR2 from the germline V gene are SGHRS and YFSETQ. The V gene end was trimmed by 3 bases and the J gene end by 0 bases; junction bases not matched to a gene: 2. The chain's CDR3 is CASSSTGSNTGELFF. The CDR3 nucleotides read TGCGCCAGCAGCTCGACAGGGTCGAACACCGGGGAGCTGTTTTTT.

This chain joins TRBV19 and TRBJ2-3; a possible D gene is TRBD2 (6 bases). The germline V gene encodes CDR1 LNHDA and CDR2 SQIVND (reference sequence). The CDR3 runs 14 residues. With 4 bases removed from V and 0 bases from J, the gap between germline ends came to 8 bases. The DNA for the CDR3 is TGTGCCAGTAGTAGCGGGGCTAGCACAGATACGCAGTATTTT. This translates into CASSSGASTDTQYF.

This clone counts as medium-sized. This sequence joins TRBV5-4 and TRBJ1-2, with 9 bases that match TRBD1. The length of the CDR3 is 14 residues. Looked up from germline, CDR1 is SGHNT and CDR2 is YYREEE (reference sequence). The V segment lost 3 bases and the J segment 3 bases; nucleotides outside the gene matches: 3. The CDR3 reads CASSSGTGYYGYTF. The CDR3 DNA is TGTGCCAGCAGCTCCGGGACAGGGTACTATGGCTACACCTTC.

V and J are TRBV10-3 and TRBJ2-5; D might be TRBD2 (5 bases). The CDR3 totals 11 residues. With 6 bases removed from V and 5 bases from J, the gap between germline ends came to 7 bases. Per the germline V gene, CDR1 is ENHRY and CDR2 is SYGVKD. This CDR3 reads CAISSGETQYF. CDR3 DNA sequence: TGTGCCATCAGCTCGGGGGAGACCCAGTACTTC.

This clone turned up a few times. The rearrangement links TRBV6-6 to TRBJ1-2; D may be TRBD1 (6 bases). The germline CDR1 and CDR2 sequences are MNHNY and SVGAGI (reference sequence). V was pared by 6 bases and J by 7 bases, with 12 bases between. The CDR3 runs to 12 residues. The CDR3 reads CASRGGAAGYTF. DNA of the CDR3: TGTGCCAGCAGAGGGGGGGCGGCTGGCTACACCTTC.

This chain connects TRBV27 to TRBJ1-1; 11 nucleotides line up with TRBD1. CDR3 length: 16 residues. Looked up from germline, CDR1 is MNHEY and CDR2 is SMNVEV (reference sequence). V shed 3 bases and J 2 bases; nucleotides not matched to a gene: 5. The CDR3 coding sequence is TGTGCCAGCAGTTTCAGGACAGGGGGCCCTAACACTGAAGCTTTCTTT. Its translation: CASSFRTGGPNTEAFF.

The chain combines TRBV29-1 with TRBJ1-2, with TRBD1 as a possible D gene (6 bases). The V gene's germline CDR1 is SQVTM and CDR2 ANQGSEA. V was cut by 3 bases and J by 7 bases, with 21 bases left in between. The CDR3 has 15 residues. CDR3 in amino acids: CSVDMSRIGGIGYTF. As DNA, the CDR3 is TGCAGCGTTGACATGTCCCGCATAGGGGGGATTGGCTACACCTTC.

The chain uses TRBV9 and TRBJ2-3, with a weak D call TRBD1 (5 bases). Germline V gene sequence: CDR1 SGDLS, CDR2 YYNGEE. Deletions cut 4 bases from V and 3 bases from J, with 12 bases between. The CDR3 totals 14 residues. This CDR3 is CASSPHRRTDTQYF. In DNA form, the CDR3 reads TGTGCCAGCAGCCCCCACAGGCGGACAGATACGCAGTATTTT.